These T cell receptor beta chains were read from a single sample in a study of blood T cell repertoires in COVID-19. The repertoire was sequenced with immunoSEQ multiplex PCR; TCRdb's copy has only in-frame clones and lacks some. The sample carries about 59,000 clones, 91% recorded once. What was sequenced was peripheral blood. These receptors all stem from a human donor in a cohort sampled during active COVID-19. CDR3s include the opening cysteine and the closing phenylalanine or tryptophan. The D gene is left open where the match is weak. The size field is filled for only some rows; it gives once, few, many or a size class.

V,D,size,J,CDR3,DNA
TRBV6-2/TRBV6-3,TRBD1,-,TRBJ2-6,CASSYFWDRGAGGANVLTF,TGTGCCAGCAGTTACTTTTGGGACAGGGGCGCCGGTGGGGCCAACGTCCTGACTTTC
TRBV18,TRBD1,-,TRBJ2-5,CASSPLGTGRRIQETQYF,TGTGCCAGCTCCCCGCTAGGGACAGGGAGACGAATACAAGAGACCCAGTACTTC
TRBV5-4,TRBD1,-,TRBJ1-2,CASSRGQAYDGGYTF,TGTGCCAGCAGCCGTGGACAGGCCTATGATGGTGGCTACACCTTC
TRBV25-1,TRBD2,-,TRBJ2-2,CASSESLAGGTGELFF,TGTGCCAGCAGTGAATCCCTCGCGGGAGGGACCGGGGAGCTGTTTTTT
TRBV7-9,TRBD1,once,TRBJ1-5,CASSAGGDQPQHF,TGTGCCAGCAGCGCAGGGGGTGATCAGCCCCAGCATTTT
TRBV4-3,TRBD1,-,TRBJ2-3,CASSQAGTGSDTQYF,TGCGCCAGCAGCCAGGCTGGGACAGGGAGCGATACGCAGTATTTT
TRBV3-1/TRBV3-2,TRBD2,-,TRBJ2-7,CASSPLAGLGEQYF,TGTGCCAGCAGCCCCCTAGCGGGTTTAGGGGAGCAGTACTTC
TRBV12-3/TRBV12-4,-,few,TRBJ1-2,CASSRQGYDGYTF,TGTGCCAGCAGTCGTCAGGGGTACGATGGCTACACCTTC
TRBV7-9,TRBD2,-,TRBJ2-5,CASSLPHRLAGIKETQYF,TGTGCCAGCAGCTTACCGCACCGACTAGCGGGAATCAAAGAGACCCAGTACTTC
TRBV28,-,-,TRBJ2-7,CASRSPQNYEQYF,TGTGCCAGCAGATCCCCCCAGAACTACGAGCAGTACTTC
TRBV9,-,-,TRBJ2-6,CASSVGGISGANVLTF,TGTGCCAGCAGCGTAGGGGGCATCTCTGGGGCCAACGTCCTGACTTTC
TRBV27,TRBD1,-,TRBJ1-6,CASNAGTGPNSPLHF,TGTGCCAGCAATGCCGGGACAGGGCCAAATTCACCCCTCCACTTT
TRBV5-1,-,many,TRBJ2-1,CASSSDSSRDEQFF,TGCGCCAGCAGCTCAGACTCGTCCCGAGATGAGCAGTTCTTC
TRBV5-1,TRBD1,-,TRBJ2-2,CASSLGQGANTGELFF,TGCGCCAGCAGCTTGGGGCAGGGGGCTAACACCGGGGAGCTGTTTTTT
TRBV10-3,TRBD2,-,TRBJ2-4,CAISGSTSGVIQYF,TGTGCCATCAGTGGGTCGACTAGCGGGGTCATTCAGTACTTC
TRBV4-2,TRBD2,once,TRBJ2-1,CASSQVLAGRAYNEQFF,TGTGCCAGCAGCCAAGTACTAGCGGGCCGGGCCTACAATGAGCAGTTCTTC
TRBV18,TRBD1,-,TRBJ2-1,CASSLDRGSYNEQFF,TGTGCCAGCTCGCTAGACAGGGGATCCTACAATGAGCAGTTCTTC
TRBV5-1,-,-,TRBJ2-3,CASRPTGQKYDTQYF,TGCGCCAGCAGGCCAACCGGACAGAAATACGATACGCAGTATTTT
TRBV7-2,-,-,TRBJ2-3,CASSLAGAVDTQYF,TGTGCCAGCAGCTTAGCGGGAGCCGTAGATACGCAGTATTTT
TRBV5-1,TRBD2,-,TRBJ2-7,CASSLTSTSGYYEQYF,TGCGCCAGCAGCTTGACCTCGACTAGCGGGTACTACGAGCAGTACTTC
TRBV6-2/TRBV6-3,-,-,TRBJ2-3,CASSRRLAGSSTDTQYF,TGTGCCAGCAGTAGACGACTGGCGGGGTCTAGCACAGATACGCAGTATTTT
TRBV15,-,-,TRBJ1-4,CATSRDRDAQGGGEKLFF,TGTGCCACCAGCAGAGATCGGGATGCTCAGGGAGGGGGTGAAAAACTGTTTTTT
TRBV9,-,-,TRBJ2-3,CASSVDTISTDTQYF,TGTGCCAGCAGCGTAGACACCATAAGCACAGATACGCAGTATTTT
TRBV4-3,-,-,TRBJ2-2,CASSQDKSVAANTGELFF,TGCGCCAGCAGCCAAGATAAATCAGTAGCAGCGAACACCGGGGAGCTGTTTTTT
TRBV30,-,-,TRBJ2-7,CAWTPWSSSYEQYF,TGTGCCTGGACCCCGTGGTCGAGCTCCTACGAGCAGTACTTC
TRBV5-1,TRBD2,-,TRBJ2-1,CASSLGLAGVYEQFF,TGCGCCAGCAGCTTGGGACTAGCGGGAGTCTATGAGCAGTTCTTC
TRBV9,-,-,TRBJ1-1,CASSVTTMNTEAFF,TGTGCCAGCAGCGTAACCACTATGAACACTGAAGCTTTCTTT
TRBV5-4,TRBD2,-,TRBJ2-5,CASSAMGLAEETQYF,TGTGCCAGCAGCGCAATGGGACTAGCGGAAGAGACCCAGTACTTC
TRBV7-2,-,-,TRBJ2-5,CASSLVAGRLWETQYF,TGTGCCAGCAGCTTAGTCGCGGGGCGGCTTTGGGAGACCCAGTACTTC
TRBV5-4,TRBD1,-,TRBJ2-7,CASSLQGAGSGYEQYF,TGTGCCAGCAGCCTCCAGGGGGCGGGGAGTGGGTACGAGCAGTACTTC
TRBV6-5,TRBD2,-,TRBJ2-7,CASSTGTSGKYEQYF,TGTGCCAGCAGTACCGGGACTAGCGGGAAGTACGAGCAGTACTTC
TRBV3-1/TRBV3-2,TRBD1,once,TRBJ1-1,CATRGGTEAFF,TGTGCCACCAGGGGGGGGACTGAAGCTTTCTTT
TRBV5-1,-,-,TRBJ2-3,CASSLVGPTDTQYF,TGCGCCAGCAGCTTGGTGGGCCCCACAGATACGCAGTATTTT
TRBV2,TRBD1,-,TRBJ2-1,CASSERDRGGQFF,TGTGCCAGCAGTGAAAGGGACAGGGGTGGGCAGTTCTTC
TRBV19,TRBD1,-,TRBJ2-7,CASSLLETGKDEQYF,TGTGCCAGTAGTCTCTTGGAGACAGGGAAGGACGAGCAGTACTTC
TRBV7-8,TRBD1,-,TRBJ1-1,CASSFGYRGRPKNTEAFF,TGTGCCAGCAGCTTTGGTTATAGGGGGCGGCCTAAGAACACTGAAGCTTTCTTT
TRBV6-5,-,-,TRBJ1-5,CASSNFRGSNQPQHF,TGTGCCAGCAGCAATTTCAGGGGAAGCAATCAGCCCCAGCATTTT